Each of the 11 T cell receptor beta chains below was sequenced from the same sample in a study of blood T cell repertoires in COVID-19. Repertoires were generated with immunoSEQ multiplex PCR, while TCRdb's copy carries only in-frame clones and drops some. Of 200,000 to 300,000 clones listed, 86% are singletons. The specimen sequenced was peripheral blood. The receptors were gathered from a man aged 30 to 39 with active or convalescent COVID-19.

V and J are TRBV15 and TRBJ1-2; perhaps TRBD1 as D (5 bases). V was trimmed by 2 bases and J by 0 bases, leaving 13 bases between them. The CDR3 is 16 residues long. In germline, CDR1 is LNHNV, CDR2 YYDKDF (reference sequence). This CDR3 is CATSRTDRISNYGYTF. The CDR3 region has the DNA TGTGCCACCAGCAGAACTGACAGAATTTCTAACTATGGCTACACCTTC.

The genes are TRBV7-2 and TRBJ2-7; 9 nucleotides agree with TRBD2. Germline V gene data show CDR1 as SGHTA and CDR2 as FQGNSA. V lost 2 bases to trimming and J lost 0 bases; unmatched junction nucleotides: 8. This CDR3 comprises 17 residues. CDR3 DNA sequence: TGTGCCAGCAGCTTACAAGCGGGGGGAATAAGCTCCTACGAGCAGTACTTC. Amino acid sequence: CASSLQAGGISSYEQYF.

The V and J genes are TRBV2 and TRBJ2-7, with 9 bases identical to TRBD1. Per germline, CDR1 SNHLY and CDR2 FYNNEI. Losses at the gene ends were 4 bases for V and 0 bases for J; bases not matched to a gene: 7. There are 16 residues in the CDR3. This CDR3 reads CASSGIRQGGSYEQYF. The DNA for the CDR3 is TGTGCCAGCAGTGGGATTAGACAGGGGGGCTCCTACGAGCAGTACTTC.

The chain carries TRBV21-1 and TRBJ1-2; the table's TRBD1 call for D was not verified on the DNA. TRBV21-1 is a pseudogene. The CDR3 covers 14 residues. Here the CDR3 reads CASSTRDRNYGYTF. CDR3 DNA sequence: TGTGCCAGCAGCACCCGGGACAGGAACTATGGCTACACCTTC.

The chain has TRBV5-1 and TRBJ2-5; possible D gene TRBD2, 5 bases. The length of the CDR3 is 13 residues. The V end was cut by 2 bases, the J end by 5 bases, with 10 bases between. In germline, CDR1 is SGHRS, CDR2 YFSETQ. CDR3 sequence reads: CASSLLVGETQYF. The CDR3 DNA reads as TGCGCCAGCAGCTTACTAGTCGGGGAGACCCAGTACTTC.

V and J are TRBV6-6 and TRBJ1-3; D is ambiguous. V lost 8 bases to trimming and J lost 0 bases, with 5 bases between them. From germline, CDR1 is MNHNY and CDR2 SVGAGI (reference sequence). The CDR3 extends over 12 amino acids. The CDR3 DNA sequence: TGTGCCAGCGGGAGCTCTGGAAACACCATATATTTT. Its translation: CASGSSGNTIYF.

This clone was detected a few times. The gene calls are TRBV4-1 and TRBJ1-6, with a possible D match to TRBD1 (6 bases). Germline V gene sequence: CDR1 MGHRA, CDR2 YSYEKL. Trimming removed 0 bases from V and 7 bases from J, with 16 bases in between. This CDR3 has 17 residues. The CDR3 is CASSQDQVDSSNSPLHF. The CDR3, as DNA: TGCGCCAGCAGCCAAGACCAGGTGGACAGTTCGAATTCACCCCTCCACTTT.

This rearrangement joins TRBV12-3 or TRBV12-4 to TRBJ1-1; no definite D call. V was pared by 3 bases and J by 1 base, with 6 bases between. This CDR3 is 13 amino acids long. DNA of the CDR3: TGTGCCAGCAGTTTTACAGAGAACACTGAAGCTTTCTTT. It specifies CASSFTENTEAFF.

The rearrangement uses TRBV5-1 and TRBJ2-5; 8 bases fit TRBD1. V gave up 4 bases and J gave up 4 bases; unmatched junction bases: 3. Germline-derived CDR1 and CDR2 are SGHRS and YFSETQ. There are 13 residues in the CDR3. CDR3 sequence (DNA): TGCGCCAGCAGCCGACAGGGGCGAGAGACCCAGTACTTC. Encoded protein: CASSRQGRETQYF.

The chain uses TRBV27 and TRBJ2-7, with TRBD1 matching 7 bases. This CDR3 has 15 residues. V trimming: 5 bases; J trimming: 3 bases; junction bases outside the gene matches: 10. Germline V gene sequence: CDR1 MNHEY, CDR2 SMNVEV (reference sequence). The CDR3 DNA reads as TGTGCCAGCAGTCAACCCACAGGGGTAGGCTACGAGCAGTACTTC. It specifies CASSQPTGVGYEQYF.

The chain is built from TRBV18 and TRBJ1-2, with 8 bases matching TRBD1. The J segment lost 8 bases and the V segment lost 5 bases, leaving 13 bases of the junction unmatched. Germline V gene lookup returns CDR1 KGHSH and CDR2 LQKENI. The CDR3 loop spans 15 amino acids. In nucleotides, the CDR3 is TGTGCCAGCTCAGCGGACAGGGTAGAAGTGTACGGCTACACCTTC. Residues: CASSADRVEVYGYTF.